Shown below are 20 T cell receptor beta chains from a single sample sequenced in a study of CD8+ T cells in alopecia areata. Reverse transcribed after extraction, RNA yielded cDNA as the sequencing template. Generated by immunoSEQ multiplex PCR, the TCRdb table keeps only in-frame clones and is missing some. The sample holds about 130,000 clones; around 50% are singletons and the top ten take 4.5%. The input for sequencing was CD4+ T cells sorted from blood, taken at week 0. These receptors all come from a human donor with alopecia areata.

The gene calls are TRBV27 and TRBJ1-2; 7 bases are a match to TRBD1. With V trimmed by 7 bases and J by 8 bases, 10 bases remained unmatched. Germline CDR1 is MNHEY and CDR2 is SMNVEV (reference sequence). The CDR3 contains 13 residues. In DNA, the CDR3 is TGTGCCAGCAAAGGACGGGACAGAGGGGGCTACACCTTC. This sequence encodes CASKGRDRGGYTF.

V is TRBV7-2 and J is TRBJ2-5; the match to TRBD1 covers 8 bases. Germline CDR1 reads SGHTA; CDR2 reads FQGNSA. With V trimmed by 1 base and J by 4 bases, 8 bases remained unmatched. The CDR3 is 16 amino acids. The CDR3 is CASSLVSGGEGETQYF. The CDR3 DNA follows: TGTGCCAGCAGCTTAGTCTCAGGGGGCGAGGGAGAGACCCAGTACTTC.

This rearrangement joins TRBV30 to TRBJ1-2; 7 bases fit TRBD1. Germline lookup yields CDR1 GTSNPN and CDR2 SVGIG (reference sequence). With 7 bases clipped from V and 4 bases from J, the junction kept 12 bases outside the gene matches. CDR3 size: 14 residues. This CDR3 is CAFYHPRDSYGYTF. The DNA of the CDR3 is TGTGCCTTCTACCACCCCCGGGACAGCTATGGCTACACCTTC.

The chain has TRBV28 and TRBJ1-2; D not certain. Germline CDR1 and CDR2: MDHEN and SYDVKM. This CDR3 has 17 amino acids. V dropped 2 bases and J dropped 5 bases, with 21 bases sitting between them. CDR3 sequence: CASSLRWRGGKKYGYTF. In DNA form, the CDR3 reads TGTGCCAGCAGTTTACGGTGGCGTGGAGGGAAAAAATATGGCTACACCTTC.

This clone was seen only a few times. The genes are TRBV5-1 and TRBJ2-3, with D hard to call. This CDR3 contains 12 residues. Germline CDR1 reads SGHRS; CDR2 reads YFSETQ. Trimming shortened V by 4 bases and J by 0 bases, and 3 bases separated the two germline ends. This CDR3 reads CASSGSTDTQYF. The CDR3 region has the DNA TGCGCCAGCAGCGGCAGCACAGATACGCAGTATTTT.

The chain employs TRBV9 and TRBJ2-3, with D possibly matching TRBD2 (6 bases). Germline CDR1 is SGDLS and CDR2 is YYNGEE. This CDR3 has 16 amino acids. V shed 0 bases and J shed 5 bases, with 16 bases lying between them. The CDR3: CASSVGASDEVDTQYF. Here the CDR3 DNA reads TGTGCCAGCAGCGTAGGGGCTAGCGATGAAGTAGATACGCAGTATTTT.

On this clone: Additional DNA sequences in this sample encode the identical CDR3. The V and J genes are TRBV18 and TRBJ1-5; D gene unclear. V was clipped by 6 bases and J by 0 bases, with 6 bases between them. The V gene's germline CDR1 is KGHSH and CDR2 LQKENI. The CDR3 runs 13 residues. This CDR3 is CASSPDSNQPQHF. The CDR3 nucleotides read TGTGCCAGCTCTCCAGATAGCAATCAGCCCCAGCATTTT. Filled out from reference TRBV18 and TRBJ1-5, the complete variable domain reads NAGVMQNPRHLVRRRGQEARLRCSPMKGHSHVYWYRQLPEEGLKFMVYLQKENIIDESGMPKERFSAEFPKEGPSILRIQQVVRGDSAAYFCASSPDSNQPQHFGDGTRLSIL.

The V and J genes are TRBV6-1 and TRBJ1-3; a weak D match, TRBD1 (6 bases). Trimming took off 4 bases at V and 0 bases at J, with 13 bases between the two ends. The CDR3 is 16 amino acids. Germline V gives CDR1 MNHNS, CDR2 SASEGT. DNA for the CDR3: TGTGCCAGCAGTGCTGATCGACAGGCCTCTGGAAACACCATATATTTT. This encodes CASSADRQASGNTIYF.

The rearrangement uses TRBV7-3 and TRBJ2-5; 7 nucleotides agree with TRBD1. The CDR3 runs to 13 residues. J was trimmed by 5 bases and V by 5 bases; bases with no gene match: 5. Germline V gene data show CDR1 as SGHTA and CDR2 as FQGTGA. CDR3 in amino acids: CASSRDRDETQYF. In nucleotides, the CDR3 is TGTGCCAGCAGCCGAGACAGGGACGAGACCCAGTACTTC.

The rearrangement uses TRBV28 and TRBJ2-3; D is unresolved. V was clipped by 10 bases and J by 7 bases, with 12 bases between them. The V gene's germline CDR1 is MDHEN and CDR2 SYDVKM. The length of the CDR3 is 11 residues. Here the CDR3 reads CATGPPNTQYF. Written as DNA, the CDR3 is TGTGCCACCGGCCCCCCAAATACGCAGTATTTT.

This clone was detected only a few times. The CDR3 coding sequence is TGCGCCAGCAGCTTGGCTTCCTCTAGCGGGGGGCTCTCCTACGAGCAGTACTTC. Translating gives CASSLASSSGGLSYEQYF. This chain connects TRBV5-1 to TRBJ2-7, with TRBD2 identical over 11 bases. Germline values: CDR1 SGHRS, CDR2 YFSETQ. Unmatched junction bases numbered 8, after V lost 0 bases and J lost 0 bases. CDR3 size: 18 residues.

This clone was seen only a few times. The chain combines TRBV7-2 with TRBJ2-3, with a possible D match to TRBD1 (6 bases). The V and J ends lost 2 bases and 2 bases respectively, with 17 bases between them. The CDR3 loop spans 17 amino acids. Germline CDR1 reads SGHTA; CDR2 reads FQGNSA. The CDR3: CASSLKSTGGLTDTQYF. The CDR3, as DNA: TGTGCCAGCAGCTTAAAATCGACAGGCGGACTCACAGATACGCAGTATTTT.

In this sample, this clone turned up many times. The chain links TRBV19 to TRBJ2-7; 10 bases agree with TRBD1. Germline values: CDR1 LNHDA, CDR2 SQIVND (reference sequence). CDR3 length: 14 amino acids. J lost 5 bases, V lost 2 bases, and 3 bases had no gene match. The CDR3 DNA reads as TGTGCCAGTAGTATATCGACAGGGGGCAACGAGCAGTACTTC. Protein sequence: CASSISTGGNEQYF.

This rearrangement joins TRBV29-1 to TRBJ1-3; no clear D gene. V shed 0 bases and J shed 0 bases, with 6 bases lying between them. The CDR3 contains 14 residues. The germline CDR1 and CDR2 sequences are SQVTM and ANQGSEA. CDR3 nucleotide sequence: TGCAGCGTTGAAGACCCAGTCTCTGGAAACACCATATATTTT. Translated: CSVEDPVSGNTIYF.

The chain links TRBV19 to TRBJ1-1; 7 nucleotides match TRBD1. The germline CDR1 and CDR2 sequences are LNHDA and SQIVND (reference sequence). The CDR3 is 14 amino acids. V was pared by 2 bases and J by 6 bases, with 6 bases of the junction left unmatched. The CDR3 DNA reads TGTGCCAGTAGTATAAGGGGGCGAGTGGCTGAAGCTTTCTTT. Encoded protein: CASSIRGRVAEAFF. Supplemented by reference TRBV19 and TRBJ1-1, the full variable domain reads DGGITQSPKYLFRKEGQNVTLSCEQNLNHDAMYWYRQDPGQGLRLIYYSQIVNDFQKGDIAEGYSVSREKKESFPLTVTSAQKNPTAFYLCASSIRGRVAEAFFGQGTRLTVV.

This clone has a handful of counts. The chain carries TRBV23-1 and TRBJ2-3; D gene uncertain. TRBV23-1 is reported as an ORF; its role is uncertain. V lost 8 bases, J lost 1 base, and 7 bases lay in between. This CDR3 is 12 amino acids long. The CDR3 loop is CASAPGTDTQYF. The CDR3 coding sequence is TGCGCCAGCGCCCCGGGCACAGATACGCAGTATTTT.

The chain uses TRBV28 and TRBJ2-7, with TRBD1 identical over 7 bases. The CDR3 length is 13 residues. Losses at the gene ends were 4 bases for V and 2 bases for J; bases not matched to a gene: 2. Germline CDR1 reads MDHEN; CDR2 reads SYDVKM. CDR3 DNA: TGTGCCAGCAGTTGGGACAGTCCCTACGAGCAGTACTTC. As protein: CASSWDSPYEQYF.

This clone was seen more than once but under ten times. The chain is built from TRBV7-2 and TRBJ1-2; D gene ambiguous. Germline CDR1 SGHTA, CDR2 FQGNSA. Trimming shortened V by 2 bases and J by 8 bases, and 9 bases separated the two germline ends. The CDR3 runs to 12 residues. CDR3 sequence reads: CASSLIGIGYTF. The CDR3 DNA sequence: TGTGCCAGCAGCTTAATAGGGATCGGCTACACCTTC.

V usage is TRBV10-3 and J usage is TRBJ1-1, with a possible D match to TRBD1 (5 bases). This CDR3 has 16 amino acids. Deletions cut 3 bases from V and 3 bases from J, with 17 bases between. Per the germline V gene, CDR1 is ENHRY and CDR2 is SYGVKD. CDR3 sequence (DNA): TGTGCCATCAGTGAAAGGGGCCCAGGGAGTGACACTGAAGCTTTCTTT. It yields the protein CAISERGPGSDTEAFF.

The CDR3 is CASSTRGFPDTQYF. For the CDR3, the DNA is TGTGCCAGCAGCACGCGGGGGTTTCCAGATACGCAGTATTTT. The chain has TRBV9 and TRBJ2-3; 7 positions agree with TRBD2. The CDR3 spans 14 residues. The V and J ends lost 4 bases and 4 bases, in that order; junction bases with no gene match: 6. Looked up from germline, CDR1 is SGDLS and CDR2 is YYNGEE.